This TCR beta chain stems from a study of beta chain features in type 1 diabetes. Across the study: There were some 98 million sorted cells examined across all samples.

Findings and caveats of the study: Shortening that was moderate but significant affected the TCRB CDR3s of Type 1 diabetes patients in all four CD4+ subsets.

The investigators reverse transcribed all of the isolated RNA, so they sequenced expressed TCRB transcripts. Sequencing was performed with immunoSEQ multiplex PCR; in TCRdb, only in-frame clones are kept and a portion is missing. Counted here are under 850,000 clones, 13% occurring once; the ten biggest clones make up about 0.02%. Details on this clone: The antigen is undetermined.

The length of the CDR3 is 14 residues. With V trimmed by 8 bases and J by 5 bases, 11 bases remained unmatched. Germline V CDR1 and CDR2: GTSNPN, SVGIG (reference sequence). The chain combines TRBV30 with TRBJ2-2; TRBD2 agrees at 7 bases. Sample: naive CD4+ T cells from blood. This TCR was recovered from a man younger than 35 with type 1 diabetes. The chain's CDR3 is CAARGGAGTGELFF. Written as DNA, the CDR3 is TGTGCCGCCCGGGGAGGGGCAGGGACCGGGGAGCTGTTTTTT.